This T cell receptor beta chain is drawn from a study of radiotherapy plus CTLA-4 blockade in lung cancer. As for the study in general: Overall, approximately 18% of patients showed an objective response, while over 30% attained disease control.

This CDR3 has 16 residues. Losses at the gene ends were 3 bases for V and 5 bases for J; bases not matched to a gene: 8. The germline V gene has CDR1 MDHEN and CDR2 SYDVKM. Whole-study results and caveats: TCR clones originating in tumors grew in number in blood after radiotherapy plus ipilimumab. Reportedly, early blood T cell clone dynamics best predicted response, with interferon-beta.

Sequencing was performed with immunoSEQ multiplex PCR; in TCRdb, only in-frame clones are kept and a portion is missing. This repertoire shows around 37,000 clones, around 74% found once; its top ten account for roughly 14%. The study treated chemo-refractory metastatic non-small-cell lung cancer patients with focal radiation plus ipilimumab CTLA-4 blockade. As regards this clone: Its antigen remains unknown.

This clonotype was sampled from a human donor with non-small cell lung cancer that progressed on radiotherapy plus ipilimumab. The chain uses TRBV28 and TRBJ2-5; TRBD1 agrees at 11 bases. Sample: peripheral blood, taken from a patient treated with radiotherapy plus ipilimumab. CDR3 residues: CASSFRDRGKSETQYF. In DNA form, the CDR3 reads TGTGCCAGCAGTTTCCGGGACAGGGGGAAGTCGGAGACCCAGTACTTC.